The 14 T cell receptor beta chains below all came from one sample that was sequenced in a study of identifying expanded T cells in peripheral blood. Measured with immunoSEQ multiplex PCR; TCRdb has only the in-frame clones, and not every one. The data show 75,000 to 90,000 clones, with approximately 90% seen just once and approximately 7% held by the top ten. The sequenced sample was blood. These receptors all come from a person aged 18 to 75 in good health.

This chain uses TRBV5-1 with TRBJ2-6; TRBD1 aligns across 7 bases. The CDR3 totals 16 residues. Germline CDR1 SGHRS, CDR2 YFSETQ. V lost 4 bases to trimming and J lost 2 bases; unmatched junction nucleotides: 6. For the CDR3, the DNA is TGCGCCAGCAGCATACGGACAGGTACTGGGGCCAACGTCCTGACTTTC. Protein sequence: CASSIRTGTGANVLTF.

This clone appeared once. The rearrangement joins TRBV5-5 to TRBJ2-2, with TRBD2 identical over 11 bases. V shed 5 bases and J 4 bases; nucleotides not matched to a gene: 13. Germline V gene sequence: CDR1 SGHKS, CDR2 YYEKEE (reference sequence). CDR3 length: 18 residues. CDR3 DNA: TGTGCCAGCAGTCTGTTTGGGCCCGGGACTAGCGGCACCGGGGAGCTGTTTTTT. It yields the protein CASSLFGPGTSGTGELFF. Complete variable domain (other parts from reference TRBV5-5 and TRBJ2-2): DAGVTQSPTHLIKTRGQQVTLRCSPISGHKSVSWYQQVLGQGPQFIFQYYEKEERGRGNFPDRFSARQFPNYSSELNVNALLLGDSALYLCASSLFGPGTSGTGELFFGEGSRLTVL.

This CDR3 is CASSPTGSAKNIQYF. The CDR3, as DNA: TGTGCCAGCTCTCCAACAGGGAGCGCCAAAAACATTCAGTACTTC. V and J are TRBV18 and TRBJ2-4; a possible D gene is TRBD1 (6 bases). The CDR3 contains 15 residues. CDR1 and CDR2 (germline): KGHSH, LQKENI. V gave up 6 bases and J gave up 1 base, with 13 bases separating them.

V usage is TRBV7-9 and J usage is TRBJ1-2; TRBD1 aligns across 7 bases. The germline V gene has CDR1 SEHNR and CDR2 FQNEAQ (reference sequence). The CDR3 contains 15 residues. The junction had 9 bases not matched to a gene; V was cut back by 5 bases and J by 3 bases. The CDR3, as DNA: TGTGCCAGCAGCGGACGAGGGGGCGTCGACTATGGCTACACCTTC. The encoded protein is CASSGRGGVDYGYTF.

This clone appeared a few times. The J gene is TRBJ2-5, the V gene TRBV19; TRBD1 or TRBD2 may be the D gene (5 bases each). Germline CDR1 and CDR2: LNHDA and SQIVND (reference sequence). The CDR3 has 14 amino acids. V was shortened by 5 bases and J by 2 bases, with 12 bases between the two germline ends. The CDR3 sequence: CASSVGPIQETQYF. CDR3 in DNA: TGTGCCAGTAGTGTGGGACCTATTCAAGAGACCCAGTACTTC. Looking up the rest from reference TRBV19 and TRBJ2-5 gives the full variable domain: DGGITQSPKYLFRKEGQNVTLSCEQNLNHDAMYWYRQDPGQGLRLIYYSQIVNDFQKGDIAEGYSVSREKKESFPLTVTSAQKNPTAFYLCASSVGPIQETQYFGPGTRLLVL.

This clone was counted a single time. This rearrangement joins TRBV7-6 to TRBJ2-3, with D possibly matching TRBD2 (5 bases). This CDR3 is built from 14 residues. Trimming shortened V by 5 bases and J by 1 base, and 10 bases separated the two germline ends. Looked up from germline, CDR1 is SGHVS and CDR2 is FNYEAQ. The CDR3 DNA reads TGTGCCAGCAGCCAAGCGAGGGGCACAGATACGCAGTATTTT. Its protein product is CASSQARGTDTQYF.

The chain uses TRBV11-3 and TRBJ2-2, with TRBD1 identical over 12 bases. Germline loops: CDR1 SGHNT, CDR2 YENEEA. CDR3 length: 15 residues. With V trimmed by 10 bases and J by 4 bases, 7 bases remained unmatched. CDR3 loop: CATTGQGAITGELFF. The CDR3 DNA sequence: TGTGCCACCACGGGACAGGGGGCAATCACCGGGGAGCTGTTTTTT.

The rearrangement links TRBV19 to TRBJ1-1; 7 bases line up with TRBD1. CDR1 is LNHDA and CDR2 is SQIVND in the germline V gene (reference sequence). There are 15 residues in the CDR3. The junction had 12 bases not matched to a gene; V was cut back by 6 bases and J by 5 bases. The CDR3 is CASRTGDRERTEAFF. DNA for the CDR3: TGTGCCAGTAGAACTGGGGACAGAGAACGGACTGAAGCTTTCTTT.

This chain joins TRBV18 and TRBJ1-2; D remains ambiguous. Per the germline V gene, CDR1 is KGHSH and CDR2 is LQKENI. The V and J ends lost 3 bases and 2 bases respectively, with 10 bases between them. The CDR3 contains 14 residues. CDR3 nucleotide sequence: TGTGCCAGCTCACCCGGCGCTCAGAACTATGGCTACACCTTC. Protein sequence: CASSPGAQNYGYTF. Looking up the rest from reference TRBV18 and TRBJ1-2 gives the full variable domain: NAGVMQNPRHLVRRRGQEARLRCSPMKGHSHVYWYRQLPEEGLKFMVYLQKENIIDESGMPKERFSAEFPKEGPSILRIQQVVRGDSAAYFCASSPGAQNYGYTFGSGTRLTVV.

The rearrangement links TRBV2 to TRBJ1-6; D is unclear. Germline lookup yields CDR1 SNHLY and CDR2 FYNNEI. This CDR3 is built from 16 residues. Trimming took 0 bases from V and 8 from J, leaving 14 bases between them. DNA for the CDR3: TGTGCCAGCAGTGAAGCGATGAGACGCTCCGATTCACCCCTCCACTTT. Amino acid sequence: CASSEAMRRSDSPLHF.

The genes are TRBV5-1 and TRBJ1-1; D is undetermined. The germline V gene encodes CDR1 SGHRS and CDR2 YFSETQ. V was pared by 4 bases and J by 1 base, with 11 bases between. The CDR3 loop spans 14 amino acids. This CDR3 reads CASSPAPGNTEAFF. In nucleotides, the CDR3 is TGCGCCAGCAGCCCTGCGCCCGGGAACACTGAAGCTTTCTTT.

This sequence joins TRBV18 and TRBJ1-4; D not certain. This CDR3 has 15 residues. The germline CDR1 and CDR2 sequences are KGHSH and LQKENI. V lost 5 bases, J lost 8 bases, and 18 bases lay in between. The CDR3 protein is CASSIVRVPGEKLFF. The CDR3 region has the DNA TGTGCCAGCTCAATCGTGAGGGTCCCTGGCGAAAAACTGTTTTTT.

The gene calls are TRBV6-1 and TRBJ1-5; 9 nucleotides match TRBD1. This CDR3 has 18 amino acids. The V segment lost 6 bases and the J segment 1 base; nucleotides outside the gene matches: 13. Germline CDR1 and CDR2: MNHNS and SASEGT. In DNA form, the CDR3 reads TGTGCCAGCAGGGAACCCGGGACAGGGTCCTGGAGCAATCAGCCCCAGCATTTT. This translates into CASREPGTGSWSNQPQHF.

The chain joins TRBV5-4 to TRBJ1-1, with D unresolved. CDR1 SGHNT and CDR2 YYREEE come from the germline V gene (reference sequence). The length of the CDR3 is 14 residues. V dropped 3 bases and J dropped 0 bases, with 9 bases sitting between them. The CDR3 DNA is TGTGCCAGCAGCTCGTTGAGCATGAACACTGAAGCTTTCTTT. It specifies CASSSLSMNTEAFF. The full variable domain, in which reference TRBV5-4 and TRBJ1-1 provide the parts outside the CDR3, is ETGVTQSPTHLIKTRGQQVTLRCSSQSGHNTVSWYQQALGQGPQFIFQYYREEENGRGNFPPRFSGLQFPNYSSELNVNALELDDSALYLCASSSLSMNTEAFFGQGTRLTVV.